The 13 T cell receptor beta chains in this list originate from one sample, sequenced in a study of blood T cell repertoires in COVID-19. Measured with immunoSEQ multiplex PCR; TCRdb has only the in-frame clones, and not every one. Here the sample spans around 260,000 clones, 80% to 90% being singletons. Sequencing was done on a sample of PBMCs or T cells enriched from blood (not recorded which). The receptors come from a young man with acute COVID-19.

The V call is TRBV6-1, the J call TRBJ1-1, with 8 bases that match TRBD1. Germline CDR1 reads MNHNS; CDR2 reads SASEGT. The CDR3 has 16 residues. J gave up 3 bases and V 1 base, and 7 bases lay outside the gene matches. The CDR3 bases are TGTGCCAGCAGTGAAGGTCCGGACAGGGTAGACACTGAAGCTTTCTTT. It codes for CASSEGPDRVDTEAFF.

The V call is TRBV9, the J call TRBJ2-1, with D unresolved. This CDR3 contains 15 residues. V shed 4 bases and J shed 7 bases, with 18 bases lying between them. Germline V gene sequence: CDR1 SGDLS, CDR2 YYNGEE. The CDR3: CASSLSDWYQNEQFF. CDR3 DNA sequence: TGTGCCAGCAGCCTCTCCGACTGGTACCAGAATGAGCAGTTCTTC.

V usage is TRBV9 and J usage is TRBJ2-3, with D perhaps TRBD1 (6 bases). CDR3 size: 13 residues. CDR1 is SGDLS, CDR2 YYNGEE, per germline. V lost 3 bases and J lost 2, with 7 bases in between. CDR3 DNA sequence: TGTGCCAGCAGCGGGACAGACACAGATACGCAGTATTTT. Its protein product is CASSGTDTDTQYF.

V is TRBV9 and J is TRBJ1-2, with D possibly being TRBD1 (5 bases). V was clipped by 5 bases and J by 7 bases, with 15 bases between them. There are 13 residues in the CDR3. The V gene's germline CDR1 is SGDLS and CDR2 YYNGEE. The CDR3 spells CASSERVGRGYTF. The CDR3 nucleotides are TGTGCCAGCAGTGAACGGGTGGGGCGTGGCTACACCTTC.

The V call is TRBV7-2, the J call TRBJ2-3; D is unresolved. The CDR3 consists of 13 residues. Trimming took 4 bases from V and 3 from J, leaving 8 bases between them. Germline CDR1 reads SGHTA; CDR2 reads FQGNSA. CDR3 region: CASSSSRTDTQYF. CDR3 bases: TGTGCCAGCAGCTCCTCCCGGACAGATACGCAGTATTTT.

This clone was detected only a few times. One end of the junction is discordant with germline, which a read error may explain. The chain links TRBV5-1 to TRBJ1-3, with 9 nucleotides matching TRBD1. This CDR3 is 16 amino acids long. Per germline, CDR1 SGHRS and CDR2 YFSETQ. CDR3 sequence (DNA): TGTGCCAGCAGCTTCTCGGGACAGGGCATAGGAAACACCATATATTTT. Protein product: CASSFSGQGIGNTIYF. Supplemented by reference TRBV5-1 and TRBJ1-3, the full variable domain reads KAGVTQTPRYLIKTRGQQVTLSCSPISGHRSVSWYQQTPGQGLQFLFEYFSETQRNKGNFPGRFSGRQFSNSRSEMNVSTLELGDSALYLCASSFSGQGIGNTIYFGEGSWLTVV.

The chain joins TRBV27 to TRBJ2-3, with 8 positions matching TRBD1. CDR1 and CDR2 from the germline V gene are MNHEY and SMNVEV (reference sequence). V shed 7 bases and J 7 bases; nucleotides not matched to a gene: 4. The CDR3 contains 12 residues. The CDR3 loop is CASTDRGYTQYF. The CDR3 region has the DNA TGTGCCAGCACCGACAGGGGTTATACGCAGTATTTT.

This sequence joins TRBV7-9 and TRBJ2-5; the match to TRBD2 covers 9 bases. This CDR3 contains 15 residues. With 5 bases clipped from V and 1 base from J, the junction kept 5 bases outside the gene matches. Germline values: CDR1 SEHNR, CDR2 FQNEAQ (reference sequence). The CDR3 bases are TGTGCCAGCAGCCGACTAGCGGTGCTCCAAGAGACCCAGTACTTC. Translation gives CASSRLAVLQETQYF.

This clone was counted only a few times. This chain joins TRBV4-2 and TRBJ2-2, with TRBD1 matching 8 bases. CDR1 is LGHNA, CDR2 YNFKEQ, per germline. The J segment lost 7 bases and the V segment lost 3 bases, leaving 13 bases of the junction unmatched. The CDR3 is made up of 17 amino acids. The CDR3 DNA reads as TGTGCCAGCAGCCACTCAGGGACAGGCGGCTTTAGCGGGGAGCTGTTTTTT. Its protein product is CASSHSGTGGFSGELFF.

The chain uses TRBV7-6 and TRBJ1-3; no clear D. The V gene lost 1 base and the J gene lost 0 bases, with 7 bases spanning the gap. Germline V CDR1 and CDR2: SGHVS, FNYEAQ. CDR3 length: 15 amino acids. CDR3 bases: TGTGCCAGCAGCTTAGGGCAAAGCTCTGGAAACACCATATATTTT. Residues: CASSLGQSSGNTIYF. The variable domain in full, with the rest retrieved from reference TRBV7-6 and TRBJ1-3, is GAGVSQSPRYKVTKRGQDVALRCDPISGHVSLYWYRQALGQGPEFLTYFNYEAQQDKSGLPNDRFSAERPEGSISTLTIQRTEQRDSAMYRCASSLGQSSGNTIYFGEGSWLTVV.

J is TRBJ2-2 and V is TRBV19; a possible D gene is TRBD1 (6 bases). V was shortened by 7 bases and J by 1 base, with 10 bases between the two germline ends. The germline V gene encodes CDR1 LNHDA and CDR2 SQIVND (reference sequence). The CDR3 loop spans 14 amino acids. CDR3 nucleotide sequence: TGTGCCAGTACCGGGACAAGGAACACCGGGGAGCTGTTTTTT. Protein sequence: CASTGTRNTGELFF.

V usage is TRBV27 and J usage is TRBJ1-1, with no clear D. V lost 2 bases and J lost 1, with 8 bases in between. The CDR3 has 14 residues. Per the germline V gene, CDR1 is MNHEY and CDR2 is SMNVEV (reference sequence). For the CDR3, the DNA is TGTGCCAGCAGTTTACCTGGGCAGAACACTGAAGCTTTCTTT. It is translated as CASSLPGQNTEAFF.

V gene TRBV5-4 combines with J gene TRBJ2-3; TRBD2 matches at 16 bases. The CDR3 is 18 amino acids. CDR1 and CDR2 from the germline V gene are SGHNT and YYREEE (reference sequence). Unmatched junction bases numbered 12, after V lost 6 bases and J lost 5 bases. The CDR3 spells CASKPGLAGGPAVDTQYF. The CDR3 DNA follows: TGTGCCAGCAAACCGGGACTAGCGGGGGGGCCTGCGGTAGATACGCAGTATTTT.